Following are 7 T cell receptor beta chains from one sample sequenced in a study of shared clonotypes between healthy human individuals. Only in-frame clones appear in the TCRdb table, and some are missing; sequencing was by immunoSEQ multiplex PCR. In the table there are more than 150,000 clones, approximately 61% of which are singletons. Sequencing was performed on memory CD4+ T cells sorted from blood. Indicated subset: CD45RA-negative fraction. Receptor source: a young man in good health.

The chain couples TRBV4-2 to TRBJ2-7, with D possibly being TRBD1 (5 bases). The V and J ends lost 5 bases and 0 bases respectively, with 11 bases between them. From germline, CDR1 is LGHNA and CDR2 YNFKEQ. The CDR3 sequence is 14 residues long. Here the CDR3 reads CASSVRDGSYEQYF. The CDR3, as DNA: TGTGCCAGCAGCGTCAGGGATGGCTCCTACGAGCAGTACTTC.

This clone has only a few counts. In nucleotides, the CDR3 is TGTGCCAGCAGCCCCCTCCCTCGGAGCACCGGGGAGCTGTTTTTT. It encodes CASSPLPRSTGELFF. The chain is built from TRBV7-3 and TRBJ2-2; D gene unclear. The CDR3 runs to 15 residues. Trimming stripped 5 bases from V and 4 bases from J, with 14 bases between. In germline, CDR1 is SGHTA, CDR2 FQGTGA.

The chain employs TRBV2 and TRBJ2-7, with D possibly being TRBD2 (6 bases). The V gene's germline CDR1 is SNHLY and CDR2 FYNNEI. V was trimmed by 2 bases and J by 3 bases, leaving 17 bases between them. This CDR3 spans 16 amino acids. The CDR3 DNA reads TGTGCCAGCAGTGAAATCTGGTCGCGGGAATACTACGAGCAGTACTTC. Residues: CASSEIWSREYYEQYF.

This clone occurred a few times. Here the CDR3 reads CSVGLGSVNTEAFF. CDR3 DNA: TGCAGCGTTGGATTGGGGTCGGTGAACACTGAAGCTTTCTTT. This chain connects TRBV29-1 to TRBJ1-1; D is undetermined. This CDR3 comprises 14 residues. Germline assignment: CDR1 SQVTM and CDR2 ANQGSEA. Between the trimmed V and J ends, which lost 4 bases and 0 bases, there was a span of 12 bases.

The chain couples TRBV6-5 to TRBJ2-7; D ambiguous. The CDR3 runs to 15 residues. V gave up 2 bases and J gave up 6 bases, with 17 bases separating them. Germline V CDR1 and CDR2: MNHEY, SVGAGI. The CDR3 loop reads CASSYRLLGWGEQYF. The CDR3 nucleotides are TGTGCCAGCAGTTACAGGTTGCTGGGCTGGGGCGAGCAGTACTTC.

This clone turned up a few times. One junction end disagrees with the germline gene, perhaps due to a read error. The chain employs TRBV7-2 and TRBJ2-5; D is unresolved. CDR1 and CDR2 (germline): SGHTA, FQGNSA. This CDR3 comprises 15 residues. In nucleotides, the CDR3 is TGTGCCAGCAGCTTAGGGGTTCTGAACCAAGAGGCCCAGTACTTC. Its translation is CASSLGVLNQEAQYF. The whole variable domain, remainder taken from reference TRBV7-2 and TRBJ2-5, is GAGVSQSPSNKVTEKGKDVELRCDPISGHTALYWYRQSLGQGLEFLIYFQGNSAPDKSGLPSDRFSAERTGGSVSTLTIQRTQQEDSAVYLCASSLGVLNQEAQYFGPGTRLLVL.

J is TRBJ1-1 and V is TRBV12-5; D may be TRBD1 (5 bases). V shed 5 bases and J shed 1 base, with 20 bases lying between them. The length of the CDR3 is 17 residues. Germline CDR1 reads LGHNT; CDR2 reads FRNRAP. The CDR3 region is CASGPPGHPPGNTEAFF. DNA of the CDR3: TGTGCTAGTGGTCCCCCAGGACACCCCCCTGGGAACACTGAAGCTTTCTTT.